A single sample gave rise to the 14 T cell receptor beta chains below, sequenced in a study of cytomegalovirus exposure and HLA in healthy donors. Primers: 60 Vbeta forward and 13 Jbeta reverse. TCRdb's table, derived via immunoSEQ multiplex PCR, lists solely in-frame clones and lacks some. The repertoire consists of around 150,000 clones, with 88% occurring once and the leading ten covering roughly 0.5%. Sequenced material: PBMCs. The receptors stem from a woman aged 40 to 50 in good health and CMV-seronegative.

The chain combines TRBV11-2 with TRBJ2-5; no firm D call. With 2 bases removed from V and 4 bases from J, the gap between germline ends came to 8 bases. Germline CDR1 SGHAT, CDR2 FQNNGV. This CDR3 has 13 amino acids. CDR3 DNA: TGTGCCAGCAGCTTATACCCCGGAGAGACCCAGTACTTC. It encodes CASSLYPGETQYF.

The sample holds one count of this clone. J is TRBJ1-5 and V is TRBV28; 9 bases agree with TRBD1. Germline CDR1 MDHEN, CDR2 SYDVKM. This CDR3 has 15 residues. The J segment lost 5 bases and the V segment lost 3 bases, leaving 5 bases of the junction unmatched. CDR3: CASSFMTGGYQPQHF. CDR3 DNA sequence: TGTGCCAGCAGTTTTATGACAGGGGGTTATCAGCCCCAGCATTTT. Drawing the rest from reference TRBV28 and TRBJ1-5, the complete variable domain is DVKVTQSSRYLVKRTGEKVFLECVQDMDHENMFWYRQDPGLGLRLIYFSYDVKMKEKGDIPEGYSVSREKKERFSLILESASTNQTSMYLCASSFMTGGYQPQHFGDGTRLSIL.

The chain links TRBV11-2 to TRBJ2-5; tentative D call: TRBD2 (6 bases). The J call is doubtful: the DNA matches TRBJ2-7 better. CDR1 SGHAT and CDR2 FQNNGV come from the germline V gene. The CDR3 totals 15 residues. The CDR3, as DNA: TGTGCCAGCAGCTTAGATCTGAGGGGAGGTTACGAGCAGTACTTC. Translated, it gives CASSLDLRGGYEQYF.

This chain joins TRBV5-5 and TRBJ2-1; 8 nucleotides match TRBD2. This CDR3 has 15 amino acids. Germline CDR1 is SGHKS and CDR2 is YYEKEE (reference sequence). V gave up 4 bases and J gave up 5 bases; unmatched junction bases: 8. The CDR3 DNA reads TGTGCCAGCAGCCCTAATAGCGGGATAAACAATGAGCAGTTCTTC. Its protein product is CASSPNSGINNEQFF.

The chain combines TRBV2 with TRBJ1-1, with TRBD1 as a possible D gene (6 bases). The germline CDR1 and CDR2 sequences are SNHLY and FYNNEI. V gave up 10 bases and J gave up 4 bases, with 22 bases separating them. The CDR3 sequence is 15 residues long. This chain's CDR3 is CATAGRSRGVTEAFF. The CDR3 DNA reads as TGTGCCACCGCCGGTAGGTCCAGGGGAGTCACTGAAGCTTTCTTT.

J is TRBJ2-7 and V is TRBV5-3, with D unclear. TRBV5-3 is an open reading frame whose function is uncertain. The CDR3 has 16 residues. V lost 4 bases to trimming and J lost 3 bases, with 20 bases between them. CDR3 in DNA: TGTGCCAGAAGCAGCCTAGTGATCAGTTGTAACTACGAGCAGTACTTC. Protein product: CARSSLVISCNYEQYF.

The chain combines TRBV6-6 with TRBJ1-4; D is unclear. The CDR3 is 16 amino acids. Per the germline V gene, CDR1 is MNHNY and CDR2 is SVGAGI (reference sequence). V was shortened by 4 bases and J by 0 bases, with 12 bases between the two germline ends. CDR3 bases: TGTGCCAGCAGTTCCCCGCAAAGCACAACTAATGAAAAACTGTTTTTT. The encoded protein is CASSSPQSTTNEKLFF.

The CDR3 coding sequence is TGCGCCAGCAGCCGACAATCTGGGGCCAACGTCCTGACTTTC. It yields the protein CASSRQSGANVLTF. V gene TRBV4-3 combines with J gene TRBJ2-6; no clear D. Germline CDR1 is LGHNA and CDR2 is YSLEER. The CDR3 has 14 amino acids. V shed 4 bases and J shed 1 base, with 5 bases lying between them.

The CDR3 coding sequence is TGCGCCAGCAGCCTTCGACAGCGACAGGACATTCAGTACTTC. It translates to CASSLRQRQDIQYF. The chain joins TRBV4-1 to TRBJ2-4; weak D call: TRBD1 (6 bases). In germline, CDR1 is MGHRA, CDR2 YSYEKL. The ends were cut back, 4 bases at V and 8 bases at J, with 15 bases in the middle. This CDR3 spans 14 amino acids.

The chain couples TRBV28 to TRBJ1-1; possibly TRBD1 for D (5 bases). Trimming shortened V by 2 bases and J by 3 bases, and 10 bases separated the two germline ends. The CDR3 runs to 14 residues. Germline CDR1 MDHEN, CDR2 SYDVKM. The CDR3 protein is CASSLGRADTEAFF. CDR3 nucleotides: TGTGCCAGCAGTTTAGGCAGGGCCGACACTGAAGCTTTCTTT.

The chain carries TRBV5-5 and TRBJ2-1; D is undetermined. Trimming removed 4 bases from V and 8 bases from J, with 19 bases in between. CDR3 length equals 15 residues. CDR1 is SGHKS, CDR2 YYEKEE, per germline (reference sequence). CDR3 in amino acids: CASSATTYLSHEQFF. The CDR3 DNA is TGTGCCAGCAGCGCGACGACATATTTATCCCATGAGCAGTTCTTC.

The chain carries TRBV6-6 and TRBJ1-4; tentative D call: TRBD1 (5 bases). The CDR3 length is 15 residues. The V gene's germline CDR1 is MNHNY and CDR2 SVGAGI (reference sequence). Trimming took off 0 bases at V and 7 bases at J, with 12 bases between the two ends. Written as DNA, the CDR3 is TGTGCCAGCAGTTACTCTGGGGGAGGGGTTGAAAAACTGTTTTTT. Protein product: CASSYSGGGVEKLFF.

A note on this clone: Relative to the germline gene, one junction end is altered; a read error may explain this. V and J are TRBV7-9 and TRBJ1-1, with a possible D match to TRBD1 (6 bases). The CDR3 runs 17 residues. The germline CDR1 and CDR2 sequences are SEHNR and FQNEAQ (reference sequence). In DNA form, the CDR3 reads TGTTCCAGCAGCTTCTCTAACTCAGGGGAGGGAAGGACTGAAGCTTTCTTT. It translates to CSSSFSNSGEGRTEAFF. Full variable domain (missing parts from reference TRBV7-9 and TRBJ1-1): DTGVSQNPRHKITKRGQNVTFRCDPISEHNRLYWYRQTLGQGPEFLTYFQNEAQLEKSRLLSDRFSAERPKGSFSTLEIQRTEQGDSAMYLCSSSFSNSGEGRTEAFFGQGTRLTVV.

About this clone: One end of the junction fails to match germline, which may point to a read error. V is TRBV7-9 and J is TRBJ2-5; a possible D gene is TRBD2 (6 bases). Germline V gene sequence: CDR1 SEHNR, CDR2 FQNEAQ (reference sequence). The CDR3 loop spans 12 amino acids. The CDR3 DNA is TGTTCCAGCAGCTGGGGAGGTGAGACCCAGTACTTC. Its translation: CSSSWGGETQYF. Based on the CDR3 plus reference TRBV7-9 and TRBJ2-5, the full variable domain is DTGVSQNPRHKITKRGQNVTFRCDPISEHNRLYWYRQTLGQGPEFLTYFQNEAQLEKSRLLSDRFSAERPKGSFSTLEIQRTEQGDSAMYLCSSSWGGETQYFGPGTRLLVL.